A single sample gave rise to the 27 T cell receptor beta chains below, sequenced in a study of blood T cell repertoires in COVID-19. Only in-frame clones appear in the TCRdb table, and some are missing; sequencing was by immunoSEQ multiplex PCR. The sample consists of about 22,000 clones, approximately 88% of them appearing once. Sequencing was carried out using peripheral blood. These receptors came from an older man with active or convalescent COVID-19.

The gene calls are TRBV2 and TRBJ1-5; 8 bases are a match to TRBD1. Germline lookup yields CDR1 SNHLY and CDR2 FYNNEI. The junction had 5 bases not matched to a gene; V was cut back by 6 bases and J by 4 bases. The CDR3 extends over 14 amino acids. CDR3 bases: TGTGCCAGCAGGAGCTGGACAGGGAATCAGCCCCAGCATTTT. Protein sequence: CASRSWTGNQPQHF. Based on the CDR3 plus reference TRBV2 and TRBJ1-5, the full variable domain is EPEVTQTPSHQVTQMGQEVILRCVPISNHLYFYWYRQILGQKVEFLVSFYNNEISEKSEIFDDQFSVERPDGSNFTLKIRSTKLEDSAMYFCASRSWTGNQPQHFGDGTRLSIL.

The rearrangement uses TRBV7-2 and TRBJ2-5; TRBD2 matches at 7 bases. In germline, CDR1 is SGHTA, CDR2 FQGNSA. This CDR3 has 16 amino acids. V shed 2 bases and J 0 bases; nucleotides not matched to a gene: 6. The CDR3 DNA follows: TGTGCCAGCAGCTTAAGATCGGGGGGATACCAAGAGACCCAGTACTTC. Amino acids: CASSLRSGGYQETQYF.

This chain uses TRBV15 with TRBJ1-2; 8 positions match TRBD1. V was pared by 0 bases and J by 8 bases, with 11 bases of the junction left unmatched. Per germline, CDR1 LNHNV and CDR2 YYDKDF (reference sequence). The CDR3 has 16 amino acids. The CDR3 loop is CATSRDRDRRGRGYTF. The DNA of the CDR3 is TGTGCCACCAGCAGAGATAGGGACAGGCGGGGAAGAGGCTACACCTTC.

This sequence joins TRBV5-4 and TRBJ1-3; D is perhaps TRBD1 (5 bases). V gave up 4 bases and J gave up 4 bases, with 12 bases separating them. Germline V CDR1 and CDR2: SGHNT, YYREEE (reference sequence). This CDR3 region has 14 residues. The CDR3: CASSPKGAGNTIYF. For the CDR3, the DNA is TGTGCCAGCAGCCCGAAAGGGGCGGGAAACACCATATATTTT.

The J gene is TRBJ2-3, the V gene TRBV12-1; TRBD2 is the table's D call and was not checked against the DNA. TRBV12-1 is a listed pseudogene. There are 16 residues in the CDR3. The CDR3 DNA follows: TGTGCCAGCAGCTCCCCGGGGTCCCCGAACACAGATACGCAGTATTTT. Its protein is CASSSPGSPNTDTQYF.

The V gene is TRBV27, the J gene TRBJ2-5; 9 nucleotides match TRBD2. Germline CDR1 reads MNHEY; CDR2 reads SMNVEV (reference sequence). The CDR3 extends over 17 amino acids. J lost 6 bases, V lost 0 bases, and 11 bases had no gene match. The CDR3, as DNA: TGTGCCAGCAGTTTATCAGGGACGGCGGGAGGGCCTCAGACCCAGTACTTC. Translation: CASSLSGTAGGPQTQYF.

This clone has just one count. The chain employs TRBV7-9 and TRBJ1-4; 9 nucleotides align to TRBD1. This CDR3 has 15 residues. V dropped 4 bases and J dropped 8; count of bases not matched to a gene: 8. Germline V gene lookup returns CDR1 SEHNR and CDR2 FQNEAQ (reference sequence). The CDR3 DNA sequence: TGTGCCAGCAGCTCCCCGGGACAGGGACGGGAAAAACTGTTTTTT. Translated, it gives CASSSPGQGREKLFF.

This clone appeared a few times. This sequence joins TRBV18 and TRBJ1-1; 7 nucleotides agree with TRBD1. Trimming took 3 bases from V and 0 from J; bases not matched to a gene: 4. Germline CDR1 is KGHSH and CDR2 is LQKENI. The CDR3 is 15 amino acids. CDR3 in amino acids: CASSPRDSMNTEAFF. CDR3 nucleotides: TGTGCCAGCTCACCTAGGGACAGTATGAACACTGAAGCTTTCTTT. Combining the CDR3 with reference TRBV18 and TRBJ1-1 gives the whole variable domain NAGVMQNPRHLVRRRGQEARLRCSPMKGHSHVYWYRQLPEEGLKFMVYLQKENIIDESGMPKERFSAEFPKEGPSILRIQQVVRGDSAAYFCASSPRDSMNTEAFFGQGTRLTVV.

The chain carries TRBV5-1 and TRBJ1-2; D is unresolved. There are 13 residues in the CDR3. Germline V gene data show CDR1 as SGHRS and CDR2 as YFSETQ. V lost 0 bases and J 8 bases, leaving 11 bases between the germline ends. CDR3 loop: CASSLVTLEGYTF. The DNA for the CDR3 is TGCGCCAGCAGCTTGGTGACACTGGAAGGCTACACCTTC.

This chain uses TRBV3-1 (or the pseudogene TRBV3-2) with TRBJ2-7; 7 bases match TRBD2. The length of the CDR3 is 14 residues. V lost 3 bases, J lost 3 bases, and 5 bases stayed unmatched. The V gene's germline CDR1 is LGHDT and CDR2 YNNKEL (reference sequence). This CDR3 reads CASSHRDYHYEQYF. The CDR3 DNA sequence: TGTGCCAGCAGCCACCGGGACTACCACTACGAGCAGTACTTC.

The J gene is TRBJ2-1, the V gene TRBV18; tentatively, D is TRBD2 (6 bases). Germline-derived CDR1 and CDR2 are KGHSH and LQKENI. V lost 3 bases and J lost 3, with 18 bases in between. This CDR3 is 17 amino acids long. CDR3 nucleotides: TGTGCCAGCTCACCCTTATCGAGGAGGGGCGACTACAATGAGCAGTTCTTC. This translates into CASSPLSRRGDYNEQFF. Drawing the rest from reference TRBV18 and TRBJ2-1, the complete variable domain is NAGVMQNPRHLVRRRGQEARLRCSPMKGHSHVYWYRQLPEEGLKFMVYLQKENIIDESGMPKERFSAEFPKEGPSILRIQQVVRGDSAAYFCASSPLSRRGDYNEQFFGPGTRLTVL.

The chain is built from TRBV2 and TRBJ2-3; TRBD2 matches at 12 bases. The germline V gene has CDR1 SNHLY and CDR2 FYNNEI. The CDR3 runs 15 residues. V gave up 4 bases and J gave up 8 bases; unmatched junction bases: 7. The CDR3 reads CASSAWTSGVVTQYF. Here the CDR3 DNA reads TGTGCCAGCAGTGCGTGGACTAGCGGGGTGGTTACGCAGTATTTT.

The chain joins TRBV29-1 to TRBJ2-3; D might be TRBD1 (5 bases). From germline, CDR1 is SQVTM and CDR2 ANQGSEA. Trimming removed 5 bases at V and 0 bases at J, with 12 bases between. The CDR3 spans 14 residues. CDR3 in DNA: TGCAGCGTTATGCAGGGTATAAGCACAGATACGCAGTATTTT. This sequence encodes CSVMQGISTDTQYF.

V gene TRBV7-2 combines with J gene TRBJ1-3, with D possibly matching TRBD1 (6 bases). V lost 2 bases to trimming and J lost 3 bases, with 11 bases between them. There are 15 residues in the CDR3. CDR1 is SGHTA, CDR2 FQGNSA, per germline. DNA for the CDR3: TGTGCCAGCAGCTTATTACAGGGTGGTGGAAACACCATATATTTT. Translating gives CASSLLQGGGNTIYF.

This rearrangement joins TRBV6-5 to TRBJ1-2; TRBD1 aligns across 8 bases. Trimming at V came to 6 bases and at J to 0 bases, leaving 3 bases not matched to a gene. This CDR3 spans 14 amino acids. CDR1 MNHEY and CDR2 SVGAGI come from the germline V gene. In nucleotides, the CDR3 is TGTGCCAGCAGGCAACAGGGGGCTAACTATGGCTACACCTTC. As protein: CASRQQGANYGYTF.

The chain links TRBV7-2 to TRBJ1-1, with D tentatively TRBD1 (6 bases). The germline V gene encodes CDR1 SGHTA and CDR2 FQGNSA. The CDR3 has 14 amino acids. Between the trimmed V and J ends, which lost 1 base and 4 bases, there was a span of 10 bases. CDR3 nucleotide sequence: TGTGCCAGCAGCTTAGGGCAGGGGAGCACTGAAGCTTTCTTT. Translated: CASSLGQGSTEAFF.

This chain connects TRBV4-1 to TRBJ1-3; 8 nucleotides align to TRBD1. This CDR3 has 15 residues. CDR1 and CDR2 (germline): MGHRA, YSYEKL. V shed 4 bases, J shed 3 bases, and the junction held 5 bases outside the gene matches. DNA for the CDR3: TGCGCCAGCAGCCCGACAGGGGCCCTTGGAAACACCATATATTTT. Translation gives CASSPTGALGNTIYF.

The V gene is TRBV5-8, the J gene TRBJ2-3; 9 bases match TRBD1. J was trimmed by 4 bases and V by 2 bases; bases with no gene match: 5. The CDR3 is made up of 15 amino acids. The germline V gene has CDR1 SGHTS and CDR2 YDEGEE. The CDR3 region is CASSFTGQGADTQYF. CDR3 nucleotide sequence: TGTGCCAGCAGCTTCACGGGACAGGGAGCAGATACGCAGTATTTT.

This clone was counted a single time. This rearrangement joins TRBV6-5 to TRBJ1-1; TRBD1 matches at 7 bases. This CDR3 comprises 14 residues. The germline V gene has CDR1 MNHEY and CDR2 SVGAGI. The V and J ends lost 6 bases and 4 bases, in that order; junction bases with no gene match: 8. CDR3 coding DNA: TGTGCCAGCAGCCGCCACAGGGGCCCCACTGAAGCTTTCTTT. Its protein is CASSRHRGPTEAFF.

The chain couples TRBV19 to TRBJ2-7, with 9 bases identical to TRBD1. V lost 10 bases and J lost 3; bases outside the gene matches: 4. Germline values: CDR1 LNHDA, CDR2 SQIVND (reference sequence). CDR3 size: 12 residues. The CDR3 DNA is TGTGCCAAAAGACAGGGGGACTACGAGCAGTACTTC. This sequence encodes CAKRQGDYEQYF.

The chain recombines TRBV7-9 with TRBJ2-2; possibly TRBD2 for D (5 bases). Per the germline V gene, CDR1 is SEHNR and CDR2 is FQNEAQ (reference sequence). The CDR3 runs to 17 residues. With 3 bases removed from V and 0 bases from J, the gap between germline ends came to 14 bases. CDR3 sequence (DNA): TGTGCCAGCAGCTTGAGGGTAGGCTCCGCGAACACCGGGGAGCTGTTTTTT. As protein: CASSLRVGSANTGELFF.

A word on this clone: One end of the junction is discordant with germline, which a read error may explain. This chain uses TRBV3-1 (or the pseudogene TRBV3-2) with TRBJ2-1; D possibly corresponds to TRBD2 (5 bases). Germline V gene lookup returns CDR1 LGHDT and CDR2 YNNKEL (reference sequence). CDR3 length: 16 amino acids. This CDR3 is CASSEELTIGYNEQFF. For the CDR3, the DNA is TGTGCCAGCAGCGAAGAATTGACTATTGGCTACAATGAGCAGTTCTTC.

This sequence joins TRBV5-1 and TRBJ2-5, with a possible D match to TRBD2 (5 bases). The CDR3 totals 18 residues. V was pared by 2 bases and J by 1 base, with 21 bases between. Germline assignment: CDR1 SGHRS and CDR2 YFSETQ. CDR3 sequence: CASSLGWLALGPQETQYF. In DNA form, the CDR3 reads TGCGCCAGCAGCTTAGGTTGGCTAGCACTAGGCCCCCAAGAGACCCAGTACTTC.

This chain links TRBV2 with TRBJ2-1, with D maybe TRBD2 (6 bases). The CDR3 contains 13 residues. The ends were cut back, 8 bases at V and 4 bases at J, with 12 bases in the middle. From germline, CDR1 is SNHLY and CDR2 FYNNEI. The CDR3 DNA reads TGTGCCAGCGGGGCTAGCGCTTACAATGAGCAGTTCTTC. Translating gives CASGASAYNEQFF.

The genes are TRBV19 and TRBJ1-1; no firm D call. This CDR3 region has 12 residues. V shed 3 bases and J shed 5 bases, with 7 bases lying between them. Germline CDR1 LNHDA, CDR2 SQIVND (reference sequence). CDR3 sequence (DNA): TGTGCCAGTAGTATCGGGGAGACTGAAGCTTTCTTT. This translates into CASSIGETEAFF.

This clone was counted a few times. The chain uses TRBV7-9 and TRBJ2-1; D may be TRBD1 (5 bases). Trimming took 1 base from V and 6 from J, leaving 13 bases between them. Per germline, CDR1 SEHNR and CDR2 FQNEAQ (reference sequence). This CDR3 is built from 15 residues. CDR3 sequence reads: CASSLEGQGFNEQFF. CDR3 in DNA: TGTGCCAGCAGCTTAGAGGGGCAGGGTTTCAATGAGCAGTTCTTC.

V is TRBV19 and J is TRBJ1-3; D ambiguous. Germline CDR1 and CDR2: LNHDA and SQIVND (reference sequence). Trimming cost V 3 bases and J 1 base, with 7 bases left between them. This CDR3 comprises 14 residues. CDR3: CASSISRSGNTIYF. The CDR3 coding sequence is TGTGCCAGTAGTATTTCGAGGTCTGGAAACACCATATATTTT.